The 31 T cell receptor beta chains listed next were all sequenced from one sample in a study of T cell changes during pregnancy in multiple sclerosis. Sequencing was performed with immunoSEQ multiplex PCR; in TCRdb, only in-frame clones are kept and a portion is missing. The sample consists of 45,000 to 55,000 clones, roughly 90% of them appearing once. This material consisted of CD4+ T cells from peripheral blood mononuclear cells, taken after pregnancy. Receptor source: a female donor in good health, enrolled as a control in a pregnancy study.

The chain has TRBV7-2 and TRBJ2-1, with TRBD2 matching 9 bases. The length of the CDR3 is 12 residues. CDR1 and CDR2 from the germline V gene are SGHTA and FQGNSA. Losses at the gene ends were 5 bases for V and 10 bases for J; bases not matched to a gene: 3. The CDR3 reads CASSHGLAEQFF. CDR3 nucleotide sequence: TGTGCCAGCAGCCATGGACTAGCGGAGCAGTTCTTC.

The chain couples TRBV9 to TRBJ2-7; TRBD1 matches at 9 bases. The V segment lost 0 bases and the J segment 1 base; nucleotides outside the gene matches: 2. Per the germline V gene, CDR1 is SGDLS and CDR2 is YYNGEE. This CDR3 region has 15 residues. In nucleotides, the CDR3 is TGTGCCAGCAGCGTAGAACAGGGGGCATCCTACGAGCAGTACTTC. Protein sequence: CASSVEQGASYEQYF.

The rearrangement uses TRBV5-4 and TRBJ1-1; 8 nucleotides line up with TRBD1. The germline gives CDR1 SGHNT, CDR2 YYREEE (reference sequence). V lost 2 bases to trimming and J lost 4 bases; unmatched junction nucleotides: 1. This CDR3 has 13 residues. The CDR3 nucleotides read TGTGCCAGCAGCTTTGACAGGGGCACTGAAGCTTTCTTT. This gives the protein CASSFDRGTEAFF.

The V gene is TRBV15, the J gene TRBJ1-2; no clear D gene. Trimming left V 3 bases short and J 4 bases short, with 18 bases between. The CDR3 covers 16 residues. Germline V gene lookup returns CDR1 LNHNV and CDR2 YYDKDF (reference sequence). The chain's CDR3 is CATSRRHSDNLYGYTF. The CDR3 nucleotides read TGTGCCACCAGCAGGCGACACTCCGATAACCTCTATGGCTACACCTTC. The whole variable domain, remainder taken from reference TRBV15 and TRBJ1-2, is DAMVIQNPRYQVTQFGKPVTLSCSQTLNHNVMYWYQQKSSQAPKLLFHYYDKDFNNEADTPDNFQSRRPNTSFCFLDIRSPGLGDTAMYLCATSRRHSDNLYGYTFGSGTRLTVV.

This clone appeared once. The gene calls are TRBV7-9 and TRBJ1-1, with 7 positions matching TRBD1. From germline, CDR1 is SEHNR and CDR2 FQNEAQ (reference sequence). This CDR3 has 19 amino acids. The J segment lost 1 base and the V segment lost 5 bases, leaving 19 bases of the junction unmatched. The CDR3 region has the DNA TGTGCCAGCAGCCACAGGGGCGCCCCTCGAAACCTCGAGAACACTGAAGCTTTCTTT. Its protein product is CASSHRGAPRNLENTEAFF.

The chain is built from TRBV7-2 and TRBJ2-7; D possibly corresponds to TRBD1 (5 bases). Germline CDR1 reads SGHTA; CDR2 reads FQGNSA. V shed 1 base and J shed 3 bases, with 13 bases lying between them. The CDR3 consists of 15 residues. CDR3 bases: TGTGCCAGCAGCTTAGGACAGCCCGAATTCTACGAGCAGTACTTC. Translated, it gives CASSLGQPEFYEQYF.

The J gene is TRBJ1-3, the V gene TRBV5-1; D unresolved. V lost 1 base, J lost 2 bases, and 13 bases lay in between. The CDR3 runs to 16 residues. Germline V CDR1 and CDR2: SGHRS, YFSETQ. DNA of the CDR3: TGCGCCAGCAGCTTGAATCAGGAAAGGCCTGGAAACACCATATATTTT. As protein: CASSLNQERPGNTIYF.

CDR3 protein: CASSLVGRGDQPQHF. DNA of the CDR3: TGTGCCAGCAGCTTAGTCGGCAGGGGCGACCAGCCCCAGCATTTT. This chain uses TRBV7-6 with TRBJ1-5, with a possible D match to TRBD1 (6 bases). The V and J ends lost 1 base and 7 bases respectively, with 14 bases between them. CDR3 length equals 15 residues. Germline lookup yields CDR1 SGHVS and CDR2 FNYEAQ. Full variable domain (rest looked up from reference TRBV7-6 and TRBJ1-5): GAGVSQSPRYKVTKRGQDVALRCDPISGHVSLYWYRQALGQGPEFLTYFNYEAQQDKSGLPNDRFSAERPEGSISTLTIQRTEQRDSAMYRCASSLVGRGDQPQHFGDGTRLSIL.

V usage is TRBV28 and J usage is TRBJ1-5; 9 bases fit TRBD1. This CDR3 spans 15 amino acids. Trimming took 8 bases from V and 3 from J; bases not matched to a gene: 8. Germline CDR1 is MDHEN and CDR2 is SYDVKM. The CDR3 region has the DNA TGTGCCAGCTCGGGACAGGGAAGAGACAATCAGCCCCAGCATTTT. Protein product: CASSGQGRDNQPQHF.

This chain uses TRBV7-6 with TRBJ2-1, with 14 bases identical to TRBD2. CDR1 and CDR2 from the germline V gene are SGHVS and FNYEAQ. CDR3 length: 16 residues. V shed 5 bases and J 8 bases; nucleotides not matched to a gene: 8. CDR3: CASSVGGLAGVDEQFF. The DNA of the CDR3 is TGTGCCAGCAGCGTAGGGGGACTAGCGGGGGTCGATGAGCAGTTCTTC.

The rearrangement links TRBV7-9 to TRBJ1-2, with 7 bases identical to TRBD1. J lost 8 bases, V lost 3 bases, and 6 bases had no gene match. This CDR3 contains 13 residues. Germline values: CDR1 SEHNR, CDR2 FQNEAQ (reference sequence). CDR3 sequence: CASSLGTAGGYTF. CDR3 coding DNA: TGTGCCAGCAGCTTGGGGACAGCCGGCGGCTACACCTTC.

The chain is built from TRBV2 and TRBJ1-6, with D unclear. There are 14 residues in the CDR3. Germline V gene lookup returns CDR1 SNHLY and CDR2 FYNNEI. V shed 3 bases and J shed 10 bases, with 13 bases lying between them. CDR3 sequence reads: CASSEEGAPSPLHF. The DNA of the CDR3 is TGTGCCAGCAGTGAGGAGGGAGCCCCCTCACCCCTCCACTTT.

V and J are TRBV11-2 and TRBJ2-3; 10 bases align to TRBD2. CDR3 length equals 16 residues. Trimming took 5 bases from V and 3 from J; bases not matched to a gene: 8. CDR1 and CDR2 from the germline V gene are SGHAT and FQNNGV. The chain's CDR3 is CASSRTSGATTDTQYF. Here the CDR3 DNA reads TGTGCCAGCAGCCGTACTAGCGGGGCGACAACAGATACGCAGTATTTT. The full variable domain, with the rest looked up from reference TRBV11-2 and TRBJ2-3, is EAGVAQSPRYKIIEKRQSVAFWCNPISGHATLYWYQQILGQGPKLLIQFQNNGVVDDSQLPKDRFSAERLKGVDSTLKIQPAKLEDSAVYLCASSRTSGATTDTQYFGPGTRLTVL.

This sequence joins TRBV19 and TRBJ1-3; D call uncertain. CDR3 length equals 16 residues. Deletions cut 6 bases from V and 0 bases from J, with 15 bases between. CDR1 is LNHDA and CDR2 is SQIVND in the germline V gene (reference sequence). CDR3: CASRRMAAISGNTIYF. As DNA, the CDR3 is TGTGCCAGTAGGCGTATGGCGGCCATCTCTGGAAACACCATATATTTT.

The chain joins TRBV19 to TRBJ2-2, with 8 nucleotides matching TRBD1. CDR1 is LNHDA and CDR2 is SQIVND in the germline V gene (reference sequence). Trimming cost V 7 bases and J 4 bases; bases outside gene matches: 8. The CDR3 extends over 15 amino acids. The CDR3 bases are TGTGCCAGTAATTCCAGGGGGCGCGCCACCGGGGAGCTGTTTTTT. Translating gives CASNSRGRATGELFF.

The table lists this clone with a count of one. The chain is built from TRBV5-1 and TRBJ2-3, with D maybe TRBD2 (6 bases). Germline V gene sequence: CDR1 SGHRS, CDR2 YFSETQ. CDR3 length equals 16 residues. Trimming shortened V by 0 bases and J by 4 bases, and 15 bases separated the two germline ends. CDR3 in amino acids: CASSLGVRESPDTQYF. The CDR3 DNA follows: TGCGCCAGCAGCTTGGGTGTACGGGAGTCACCAGATACGCAGTATTTT.

As to this clone: The junction does not match germline at one end; this may be a read error. The CDR3 nucleotides are TGTGCTAGCAGCTTATCGGCGGGGGGGCTGGGTGAGCAGTTCTTC. It yields the protein CASSLSAGGLGEQFF. The V call is TRBV7-7, the J call TRBJ2-1; TRBD2 agrees at 9 bases. Germline-derived CDR1 and CDR2 are SSHAT and FNYEAQ (reference sequence). The CDR3 is 15 residues long.

V is TRBV28 and J is TRBJ1-1, with no clear D. This CDR3 region has 11 residues. Germline V CDR1 and CDR2: MDHEN, SYDVKM. V lost 6 bases and J 8 bases, leaving 10 bases between the germline ends. In DNA form, the CDR3 reads TGTGCCAGCAGCTACCCACAGGAAGCTTTCTTT. This encodes CASSYPQEAFF.

The V call is TRBV19, the J call TRBJ2-3, with TRBD1 matching 7 bases. CDR1 is LNHDA and CDR2 is SQIVND in the germline V gene (reference sequence). V dropped 5 bases and J dropped 5; count of bases not matched to a gene: 7. This CDR3 region has 14 residues. CDR3 sequence reads: CASSPGQELDTQYF. The CDR3 nucleotides are TGTGCCAGTAGTCCAGGACAGGAGCTAGATACGCAGTATTTT.

This clone has just one count. The gene calls are TRBV15 and TRBJ1-2; D unclear. The CDR3 has 14 residues. V lost 1 base, J lost 8 bases, and 14 bases lay in between. In germline, CDR1 is LNHNV, CDR2 YYDKDF (reference sequence). For the CDR3, the DNA is TGTGCCACCAGCAGAGGCCGCTTTCCCCTAGGCTACACCTTC. This encodes CATSRGRFPLGYTF.

This clone was picked up one time. The chain has TRBV14 and TRBJ2-3; weak D call: TRBD1 (6 bases). The CDR3 extends over 15 amino acids. The germline CDR1 and CDR2 sequences are SGHDN and FVKESK. The V end lost 1 base, the J end lost 3 bases, and 11 bases lay between the germline ends. CDR3 coding DNA: TGTGCCAGCAGCCAAGCCAGGGGATTTACAGATACGCAGTATTTT. Translation: CASSQARGFTDTQYF.

For the CDR3, the DNA is TGCGCCAGCAGCCGAGGGACTAGCGGGGTTTCCTACAATGAGCAGTTCTTC. Encoded protein: CASSRGTSGVSYNEQFF. This sequence joins TRBV4-3 and TRBJ2-1; 13 positions match TRBD2. This CDR3 comprises 17 residues. Germline trimming cut 4 bases from V and 1 base from J; bases unmatched to any gene: 4. Germline CDR1 LGHNA, CDR2 YSLEER.

The genes are TRBV13 and TRBJ2-7, with 11 bases that match TRBD2. Looked up from germline, CDR1 is PRHDT and CDR2 is FYEKMQ (reference sequence). After removal of 2 bases from V and 5 bases from J, the junction contained 8 bases not matched to a gene. The CDR3 runs to 16 residues. DNA of the CDR3: TGTGCCAGCAGCTTACGGCCTAGCGGGGGGAGAAACGAGCAGTACTTC. Residues: CASSLRPSGGRNEQYF. Full variable domain (outside the CDR3, taken from reference TRBV13 and TRBJ2-7): AAGVIQSPRHLIKEKRETATLKCYPIPRHDTVYWYQQGPGQDPQFLISFYEKMQSDKGSIPDRFSAQQFSDYHSELNMSSLELGDSALYFCASSLRPSGGRNEQYFGPGTRLTVT.

This chain connects TRBV30 to TRBJ1-2, with no clear D. Germline V gene sequence: CDR1 GTSNPN, CDR2 SVGIG (reference sequence). V shed 2 bases and J shed 3 bases, with 7 bases lying between them. CDR3 length equals 12 residues. CDR3 residues: CAWSPVDYGYTF. The CDR3 coding sequence is TGTGCCTGGAGTCCGGTAGACTATGGCTACACCTTC.

The chain has TRBV25-1 and TRBJ2-7; maybe TRBD1 (5 bases). Germline CDR1 is MGHDK and CDR2 is SYGVNS. This CDR3 is 13 amino acids long. Trimming pared 2 bases from V and 5 bases from J, leaving 10 bases between. Written as DNA, the CDR3 is TGTGCCAGCAGTGAAGGGGCTCGACACGAGCAGTACTTC. This encodes CASSEGARHEQYF.

The chain recombines TRBV7-2 with TRBJ2-3; 10 bases agree with TRBD2. Germline CDR1 and CDR2: SGHTA and FQGNSA. V shed 5 bases, J shed 1 base, and the junction held 6 bases outside the gene matches. The length of the CDR3 is 16 residues. The CDR3 sequence is CASSRGLAGGTDTQYF. In DNA form, the CDR3 reads TGTGCCAGCAGCCGCGGGCTAGCGGGGGGCACAGATACGCAGTATTTT.

The J gene is TRBJ1-1, the V gene TRBV18, with D hard to call. CDR1 is KGHSH, CDR2 LQKENI, per germline. The ends were cut back, 6 bases at V and 0 bases at J, with 14 bases in the middle. The CDR3 is 15 amino acids. Written as DNA, the CDR3 is TGTGCCAGCTCGTTCCTCGAGGGCATGAACACTGAAGCTTTCTTT. Its protein product is CASSFLEGMNTEAFF.

CDR3 amino acids: CASSSGQRNYGYTF. The CDR3 DNA sequence: TGTGCCAGCAGCTCCGGACAGAGGAACTATGGCTACACCTTC. V usage is TRBV7-2 and J usage is TRBJ1-2, with D maybe TRBD1 (6 bases). V lost 4 bases to trimming and J lost 2 bases, with 11 bases between them. The CDR3 extends over 14 amino acids. Per germline, CDR1 SGHTA and CDR2 FQGNSA.

The rearrangement joins TRBV5-4 to TRBJ1-2; TRBD1 might be the D (5 bases). This CDR3 region has 15 residues. The V and J ends lost 7 bases and 1 base respectively, with 17 bases between them. Germline V lookup: CDR1 SGHNT, CDR2 YYREEE (reference sequence). CDR3 sequence reads: CASSNPGGYNYGYTF. For the CDR3, the DNA is TGTGCCAGCTCAAACCCTGGGGGGTATAACTATGGCTACACCTTC.

This chain connects TRBV7-2 to TRBJ2-1; D gene ambiguous. Germline V gives CDR1 SGHTA, CDR2 FQGNSA. V was pared by 2 bases and J by 8 bases, with 7 bases between. The CDR3 has 12 amino acids. CDR3 sequence: CASSLTGYEQFF. CDR3 coding DNA: TGTGCCAGCAGCTTAACCGGGTATGAGCAGTTCTTC.

The chain has TRBV4-1 and TRBJ1-1, with TRBD1 matching over 8 bases. The CDR3 extends over 17 amino acids. Germline lookup yields CDR1 MGHRA and CDR2 YSYEKL. The V and J ends lost 0 bases and 5 bases, in that order; junction bases with no gene match: 11. The CDR3 DNA sequence: TGCGCCAGCAGCCAAGATCTGGAACATGACAGGGGAACTGAAGCTTTCTTT. Translation gives CASSQDLEHDRGTEAFF.